This T cell receptor beta chain was sequenced in a study of T cells after yellow fever vaccination. This CDR3 is 13 amino acids long. V dropped 11 bases and J dropped 0 bases, with 13 bases sitting between them. Per the germline V gene, CDR1 is MNHEY and CDR2 is SVGAGI. One entry per CDR3 protein, called by TCRdb with MiXCR from the 5' RACE reads. This sample has roughly 180,000 distinct CDR3 sequences, with roughly 6.2% found just once. The receptor was isolated from a man between 18 and 29 years old who received the YFV17D yellow fever vaccine. The gene calls are TRBV6-5 and TRBJ1-2, with D possibly matching TRBD1 (5 bases). Sample: CD4+ T cells sorted from PBMCs, taken on the day of the first yellow fever vaccination. CDR3 in DNA: TGTGCCTCCAGGGACGGACCTAACTATGGCTACACCTTC. It is translated as CASRDGPNYGYTF.